The present T cell receptor beta chain was sequenced within a study of T cell repertoires in cytomegalovirus infection. Looking at the study overall: CMV epitopes used comprised recently identified HLA-C-restricted ones and well-studied HLA-B-restricted ones. A matching HLA type, together with CMV infection, was signaled by public TCR beta signatures. Study observations and caveats: HLA-C-restricted, CMV-specific TCR beta clonotypes were dominant ex vivo. Frequencies of public TCR beta families were cumulated, and this identified carriers of CMV plus the relevant HLA.

This clonotype was detected only a few times. What it recognizes is unknown. The CDR3 has 17 amino acids. Trimming at V came to 3 bases and at J to 6 bases, leaving 10 bases not matched to a gene. The V gene's germline CDR1 is SGHTA and CDR2 FQGNSA. TCRdb redid the calling of the reads with MiXCR, one entry per CDR3 protein. The sample includes approximately 49,000 distinct CDR3 sequences, about a fifth of them seen just once. Specimen: CD8+ T cells from cultured PBMCs, collected from culture after CMV antigen stimulation. The origin of this receptor is a human donor in good health (CMV status not recorded). Some clones in this sample may be carry-over from other donors' samples. This rearrangement joins TRBV7-2 to TRBJ2-1; TRBD2 agrees at 11 bases. CDR3 sequence reads: CASSLSSGGAFANEQFF. The CDR3 DNA is TGTGCCAGCAGCTTGAGTAGCGGGGGGGCCTTTGCCAATGAGCAGTTCTTC.